Presented here are 8 T cell receptor beta chains from one specimen sequenced in a study of blood T cell repertoires in COVID-19. Measured with immunoSEQ multiplex PCR; TCRdb has only the in-frame clones, and not every one. The sample lists under 300,000 clones; around 89% were seen once. Input material: PBMCs or T cells enriched from blood (not recorded which). These receptors all stem from a man in his forties who had recovered from COVID-19.

The CDR3 sequence: CARRKQGDNYGYTF. The DNA of the CDR3 is TGTGCCAGGCGCAAACAGGGGGATAACTATGGCTACACCTTC. The chain links TRBV18 to TRBJ1-2; 8 nucleotides match TRBD1. Germline assignment: CDR1 KGHSH and CDR2 LQKENI. The CDR3 contains 14 residues. The J segment lost 1 base and the V segment lost 9 bases, leaving 7 bases of the junction unmatched. The variable domain in full, with the rest retrieved from reference TRBV18 and TRBJ1-2, is NAGVMQNPRHLVRRRGQEARLRCSPMKGHSHVYWYRQLPEEGLKFMVYLQKENIIDESGMPKERFSAEFPKEGPSILRIQQVVRGDSAAYFCARRKQGDNYGYTFGSGTRLTVV.

In its sample, this clone was seen once. The chain joins TRBV3-1 (or the pseudogene TRBV3-2) to TRBJ2-3; TRBD2 agrees at 7 bases. Trimming at V came to 4 bases and at J to 0 bases, leaving 10 bases not matched to a gene. Germline lookup yields CDR1 LGHDT and CDR2 YNNKEL (reference sequence). CDR3 length equals 17 residues. The CDR3 DNA is TGTGCCAGCAGCCCCGCGGGTCTAGCGGACAGCACAGATACGCAGTATTTT. Translating it yields CASSPAGLADSTDTQYF.

The V and J genes are TRBV27 and TRBJ1-2; D gene unclear. Trimming shortened V by 3 bases and J by 3 bases, and 8 bases separated the two germline ends. Per the germline V gene, CDR1 is MNHEY and CDR2 is SMNVEV (reference sequence). This CDR3 has 13 amino acids. CDR3 residues: CASSFSQDYGYTF. As DNA, the CDR3 is TGTGCCAGCAGTTTCAGCCAGGACTATGGCTACACCTTC.

The chain uses TRBV4-3 and TRBJ2-7; 11 bases map to TRBD2. The CDR3 loop spans 20 amino acids. V dropped 0 bases and J dropped 5; count of bases not matched to a gene: 18. Germline V CDR1 and CDR2: LGHNA, YSLEER. This CDR3 reads CASSQDFGGDSGRDFDEQYF. CDR3 DNA sequence: TGCGCCAGCAGCCAAGATTTCGGGGGTGATAGCGGGAGGGATTTCGACGAGCAGTACTTC.

The chain recombines TRBV5-4 with TRBJ2-7; tentative D call: TRBD2 (5 bases). This CDR3 is 14 amino acids long. Germline CDR1 SGHNT, CDR2 YYREEE (reference sequence). Trimming pared 7 bases from V and 7 bases from J, leaving 21 bases between. CDR3 protein: CASPFPGSRREQYF. DNA of the CDR3: TGTGCCAGCCCATTCCCGGGATCCCGCCGGGAGCAGTACTTC.

This clone has just a few counts. The chain is built from TRBV19 and TRBJ1-1; weak D call: TRBD1 (6 bases). Germline V gene data show CDR1 as LNHDA and CDR2 as SQIVND (reference sequence). With 4 bases removed from V and 1 base from J, the gap between germline ends came to 10 bases. This CDR3 has 14 amino acids. CDR3 amino acids: CASSTGTQNTEAFF. The CDR3 DNA reads as TGTGCCAGTAGTACCGGGACACAGAACACTGAAGCTTTCTTT.

In this sample, this clone turned up once. The CDR3 loop is CASSFTAGNTIYF. The CDR3, as DNA: TGTGCCAGCAGTTTCACAGCAGGAAACACCATATATTTT. The rearrangement uses TRBV12-3 or TRBV12-4 and TRBJ1-3; the D is unclear. This CDR3 comprises 13 residues. Trimming took off 3 bases at V and 4 bases at J, with 7 bases between the two ends.

The chain couples TRBV7-9 to TRBJ2-7; no reliable D call. Trimming removed 5 bases from V and 3 bases from J, with 14 bases in between. The CDR3 length is 14 residues. CDR1 is SEHNR and CDR2 is FQNEAQ in the germline V gene (reference sequence). The CDR3: CASSPQIEVYEQYF. In DNA, the CDR3 is TGTGCCAGCAGCCCACAAATCGAGGTCTACGAGCAGTACTTC.